The present TCR beta chain was sequenced within a study of blood T cell repertoires in COVID-19 (dated by TCRdb to 2018 to 2020). Regarding the complete study: Collaborator samples came from the United States, Italy and Spain and covered acute and convalescent phases of COVID-19. The material from the prospective study consisted of cDNA or gDNA derived from T cells, B-cell-depleted T cells, or PBMCs. The dataset comprised deeply sampled blood TCRbeta repertoires from subjects exposed to, actively infected with, or recovered from COVID-19. The repertoires were released in a freely available public database intended as a resource for research on the immune response to SARS-CoV-2. Samples came from the ongoing ImmuneRACE study (first 160 participants) plus 1,254 subjects from 6 global collaborators. A de-identified subject ID, COVID-19 status, age in years and sex were almost always included in the sample metadata. HLA class I and class II types, where available, came from metadata supplied by the sample provider rather than from assay-based typing. The research as a whole found: The amount of clinical and demographic metadata varied by source and participant and was provided uncurated.

Participants in the prospective study were enrolled through a virtual design, were aged roughly 18 to 100 years, and lived in roughly 24 United States geographic areas. To assign participants to cohorts, the prospective study relied on clinical history that participants themselves reported in a screening survey and a study questionnaire. For ImmuneRACE Cohort 3, a participant was defined as recovered based on two consecutive negative NP/OP PCR tests, clearance by a healthcare professional, or resolution of symptoms. Each participant in the prospective study had whole blood, serum and a nasopharyngeal or oropharyngeal swab collected by mobile phlebotomists. Participants in the prospective study had the option to provide additional blood draws and questionnaires over a roughly two-month period. Prospective study blood samples were shipped either frozen or at room temperature before DNA extraction.

The CDR1 and CDR2 encoded by the germline V gene (reference sequence) are LGHDT and YNNKEL. Trimming removed 4 bases from V and 9 bases from J, leaving 19 bases between the germline ends. Measured from the cysteine to the phenylalanine, the CDR3 is 16 residues long. Only the CDR3 region is kept as DNA, spanning 48 bases read in frame from base 1. To note about this clone: There is no known antigen for this receptor. No much larger clonotype is one base removed from it; base qualities were not supplied.

The immunoSEQ Assay, a bias-controlled multiplex PCR, was used to amplify TCRbeta CDR3 regions from genomic DNA. As for the original processing: The number of nucleated cells in each sample was estimated by amplification of reference gene primers within the assay. To quantify the absolute abundance of each unique TCRbeta CDR3 rearrangement, sequence reads were collapsed and filtered. Productive Simpson clonality was computed per sample as the square root of Simpson's diversity index over productive rearrangements. TCRdb limited this immuneACCESS table to in-frame rearrangements with V and J called. A share of clones is missing; checked studies link under half to unresolved V genes, and the rest is unexplained. The DNA gave D and trimming, while V, J and clone size come from that table. In this sample the table shows around 140,000 clones, roughly 90% of which occur a single time. The top ten clones comprise around 4.5% of the sample.

This receptor was identified in a man aged 45-65 years who had recovered from COVID-19. Sequenced input: PBMCs or T cells enriched from blood (not recorded which). This sequence uses TRBV3-1 (or the pseudogene TRBV3-2) and TRBJ1-6; TRBD1 might be the D gene, on 6 matching bases. This receptor has the CDR3 CASSLSSGTLSSPLHF. The DNA sequence follows: TGTGCCAGCAGCCTATCATCCGGGACATTGTCTTCACCCCTCCACTTT.